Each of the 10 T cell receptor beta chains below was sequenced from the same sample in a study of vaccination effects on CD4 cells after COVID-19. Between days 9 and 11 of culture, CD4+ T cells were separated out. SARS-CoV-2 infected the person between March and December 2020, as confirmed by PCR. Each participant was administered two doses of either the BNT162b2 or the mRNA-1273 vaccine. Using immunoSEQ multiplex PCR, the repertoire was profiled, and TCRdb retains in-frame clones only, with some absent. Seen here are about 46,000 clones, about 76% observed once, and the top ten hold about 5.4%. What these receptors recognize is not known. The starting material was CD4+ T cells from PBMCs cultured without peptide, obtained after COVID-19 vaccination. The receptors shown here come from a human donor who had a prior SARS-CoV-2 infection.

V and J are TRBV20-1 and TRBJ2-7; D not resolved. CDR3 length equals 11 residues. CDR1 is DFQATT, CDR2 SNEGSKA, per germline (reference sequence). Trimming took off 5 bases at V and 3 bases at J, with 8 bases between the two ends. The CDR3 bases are TGCAGTGCTCCCTCGATCTACGAGCAGTACTTC. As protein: CSAPSIYEQYF.

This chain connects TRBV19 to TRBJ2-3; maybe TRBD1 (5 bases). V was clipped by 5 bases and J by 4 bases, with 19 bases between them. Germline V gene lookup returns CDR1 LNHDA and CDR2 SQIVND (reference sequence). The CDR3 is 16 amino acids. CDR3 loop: CASSWQGSAGPDTQYF. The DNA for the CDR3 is TGTGCCAGTAGTTGGCAGGGATCAGCAGGGCCAGATACGCAGTATTTT.

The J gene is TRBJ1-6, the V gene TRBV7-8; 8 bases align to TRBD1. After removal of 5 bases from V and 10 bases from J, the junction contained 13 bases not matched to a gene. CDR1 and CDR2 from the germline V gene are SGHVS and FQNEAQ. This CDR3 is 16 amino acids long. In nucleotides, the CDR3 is TGTGCCAGCAGCCCGCTCACACTCCGACAGGGGTCACCCCTCCACTTT. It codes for CASSPLTLRQGSPLHF.

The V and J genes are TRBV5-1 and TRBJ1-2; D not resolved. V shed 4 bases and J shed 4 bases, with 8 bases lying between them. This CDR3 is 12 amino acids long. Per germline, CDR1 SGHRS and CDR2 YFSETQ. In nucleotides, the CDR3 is TGCGCCAGCAGCCCTGATATCTATGGCTACACCTTC. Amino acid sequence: CASSPDIYGYTF.

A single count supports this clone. CDR3 residues: CASSEPLAGPSTDTQYF. The CDR3 bases are TGTGCCAGCAGTGAACCCCTAGCGGGCCCTAGCACAGATACGCAGTATTTT. The rearrangement links TRBV6-1 to TRBJ2-3; 8 nucleotides align to TRBD2. After removal of 2 bases from V and 0 bases from J, the junction contained 7 bases not matched to a gene. CDR3 length: 17 residues. From germline, CDR1 is MNHNS and CDR2 SASEGT.

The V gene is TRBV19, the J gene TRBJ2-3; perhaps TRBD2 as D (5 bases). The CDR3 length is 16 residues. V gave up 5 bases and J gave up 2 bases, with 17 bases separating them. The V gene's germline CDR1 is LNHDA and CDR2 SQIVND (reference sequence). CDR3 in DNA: TGTGCCAGTAGTGCCCCTTCCTCGGGAAACACAGATACGCAGTATTTT. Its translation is CASSAPSSGNTDTQYF.

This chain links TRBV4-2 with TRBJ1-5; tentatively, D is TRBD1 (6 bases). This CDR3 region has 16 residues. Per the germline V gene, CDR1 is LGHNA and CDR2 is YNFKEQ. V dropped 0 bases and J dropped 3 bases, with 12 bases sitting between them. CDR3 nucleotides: TGTGCCAGCAGCCAAGAGCAGGGGCGAATCAATCAGCCCCAGCATTTT. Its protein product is CASSQEQGRINQPQHF.

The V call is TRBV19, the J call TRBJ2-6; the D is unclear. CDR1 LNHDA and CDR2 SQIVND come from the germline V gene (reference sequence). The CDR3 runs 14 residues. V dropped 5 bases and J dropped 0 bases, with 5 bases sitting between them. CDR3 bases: TGTGCCAGTAGTCGGTTCTCTGGGGCCAACGTCCTGACTTTC. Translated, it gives CASSRFSGANVLTF.

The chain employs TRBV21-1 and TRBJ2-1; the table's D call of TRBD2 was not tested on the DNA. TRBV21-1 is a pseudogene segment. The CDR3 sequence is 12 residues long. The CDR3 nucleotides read TGTGCCAGCAGCAAAAGGGAGAATGAGCAGTTCTTC. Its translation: CASSKRENEQFF.

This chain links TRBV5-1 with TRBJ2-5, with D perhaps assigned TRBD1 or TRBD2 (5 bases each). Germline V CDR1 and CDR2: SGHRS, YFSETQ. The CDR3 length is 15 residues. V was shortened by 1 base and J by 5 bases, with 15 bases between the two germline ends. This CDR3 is CASSLSLGERETQYF. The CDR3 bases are TGCGCCAGCAGCTTGTCTCTAGGGGAGCGGGAGACCCAGTACTTC.